Below, 14 T cell receptor beta chains from the same sample are listed, as sequenced in a study of shared clonotypes between healthy human individuals. Sequencing used immunoSEQ multiplex PCR; TCRdb keeps in-frame clones, though not all of them. The table has some 530,000 clones, over 75% seen once. What was sequenced was PBMCs. The receptors here all came from a woman in her thirties or forties in good health. Some clones in this sample may be carry-over from other donors' samples.

The chain uses TRBV27 and TRBJ1-1; D gene uncertain. Per germline, CDR1 MNHEY and CDR2 SMNVEV (reference sequence). The V end lost 5 bases, the J end lost 2 bases, and 9 bases lay between the germline ends. CDR3 length equals 13 residues. CDR3 DNA sequence: TGTGCCAGCAGTCCGACCCCCAACACTGAAGCTTTCTTT. This sequence encodes CASSPTPNTEAFF.

V and J are TRBV10-3 and TRBJ2-5; the D gene could be TRBD1 or TRBD2 (5 bases each). The CDR3 spans 13 residues. Germline values: CDR1 ENHRY, CDR2 SYGVKD. V lost 6 bases to trimming and J lost 1 base, with 9 bases between them. The CDR3 DNA sequence: TGTGCCATCAGCAGGGAGTTCCAAGAGACCCAGTACTTC. Translating gives CAISREFQETQYF.

To note about this clone: A far larger clone is a single base away, which makes a read error likely. Other DNA variants within this sample encode the same CDR3. The chain recombines TRBV30 with TRBJ2-7; D uncertain. The CDR3 spans 11 residues. Germline assignment: CDR1 GTSNPN and CDR2 SVGIG (reference sequence). CDR3 nucleotide sequence: TGTGCCTGGAGTAGCCCGGGCGAGCAGTACTTT. It is translated as CAWSSPGEQYF.

The chain is built from TRBV7-6 and TRBJ2-7; the match to TRBD2 covers 11 bases. Germline V gene data show CDR1 as SGHVS and CDR2 as FNYEAQ. Unmatched junction bases numbered 5, after V lost 6 bases and J lost 1 base. This CDR3 is built from 15 residues. In nucleotides, the CDR3 is TGTGCCAGCAGGGGAGGGACTAGCGGTTCCTACGAGCAGTACTTC. Its translation: CASRGGTSGSYEQYF.

This clone occurred many times. The chain employs TRBV9 and TRBJ2-1; 7 nucleotides agree with TRBD2. The CDR3 spans 15 residues. Germline CDR1 and CDR2: SGDLS and YYNGEE. Trimming removed 3 bases from V and 8 bases from J; junction bases left unmatched: 11. The CDR3 DNA follows: TGTGCCAGCAGCGCAACCGGGACTACGGGGGATGAGCAGTTCTTC. Translation gives CASSATGTTGDEQFF.

Worth noting for this clone: It is likely a read error: a sequence one base away is far more abundant. J is TRBJ1-5 and V is TRBV30; D is perhaps TRBD1 (5 bases). Germline CDR1 is GTSNPN and CDR2 is SVGIG (reference sequence). This CDR3 spans 13 amino acids. The germline V and J ends were trimmed by 6 bases and 4 bases, with 13 bases remaining between them. CDR3 loop: CACNMGGNQPQHF. The CDR3 region has the DNA TGTGCCTGTAATATGGGGGGTAATCAGCCCCAGCATTTT.

The chain carries TRBV29-1 and TRBJ2-7; 9 bases align to TRBD1. CDR1 SQVTM and CDR2 ANQGSEA come from the germline V gene. The CDR3 runs 13 residues. The V gene end was trimmed by 7 bases and the J gene end by 6 bases; junction bases not matched to a gene: 10. CDR3 sequence: CSAAGTGWAEQYF. The CDR3 bases are TGCAGCGCCGCGGGGACAGGGTGGGCCGAGCAGTACTTC.

CDR3 protein: CSVGPGSATEAFF. For the CDR3, the DNA is TGCAGCGTTGGACCGGGTAGCGCCACTGAAGCTTTCTTT. This sequence joins TRBV29-1 and TRBJ1-1, with D hard to call. V lost 4 bases to trimming and J lost 4 bases, with 13 bases between them. This CDR3 contains 13 residues. CDR1 and CDR2 (germline): SQVTM, ANQGSEA.

The rearrangement joins TRBV30 to TRBJ2-5; D uncertain. Per the germline V gene, CDR1 is GTSNPN and CDR2 is SVGIG (reference sequence). The CDR3 totals 15 residues. With 0 bases removed from V and 1 base from J, the gap between germline ends came to 12 bases. The CDR3 here is CAWSVPQQFQETQYF. The CDR3 DNA follows: TGTGCCTGGAGTGTCCCCCAACAATTCCAAGAGACCCAGTACTTC.

This chain joins TRBV29-1 and TRBJ1-1, with TRBD1 as a possible D gene (6 bases). V gave up 7 bases and J gave up 3 bases, with 9 bases separating them. The CDR3 has 11 amino acids. The germline CDR1 and CDR2 sequences are SQVTM and ANQGSEA. The CDR3 sequence: CSAPGDTEAFF. CDR3 nucleotide sequence: TGCAGCGCCCCAGGGGACACTGAAGCTTTCTTT.

Comments on this clone: This same CDR3 is encoded by further DNA sequences in the sample. CDR3 in DNA: TGTGCCAGCAGCTTAAGCGGCGGGGAGCTGTTTTTT. The encoded protein is CASSLSGGELFF. The V call is TRBV7-3, the J call TRBJ2-2, with D unclear. The CDR3 contains 12 residues. Looked up from germline, CDR1 is SGHTA and CDR2 is FQGTGA. Trimming pared 1 base from V and 7 bases from J, leaving 4 bases between.

Concerning this clone: It differs at one base from a far larger clone, so likely a read error. The same CDR3 can be traced to other DNA sequences in this sample. The chain employs TRBV6-1 and TRBJ1-2, with D hard to call. This CDR3 is built from 15 residues. Looked up from germline, CDR1 is MNHNS and CDR2 is SASEGT. The CDR3, as DNA: TGCGCCAGCAGTGAAGCATCGACCGGCGGGTATGGCTACACCTTC. This translates into CASSEASTGGYGYTF.

The chain is built from TRBV5-1 and TRBJ2-3; no firm D call. Germline CDR1 SGHRS, CDR2 YFSETQ. Trimming took off 4 bases at V and 6 bases at J, with 6 bases between the two ends. The CDR3 runs to 11 residues. The CDR3 sequence is CASSSLDTQYF. The CDR3 nucleotides are TGCGCCAGCAGCAGCTTGGATACGCAGTATTTT. Full variable domain (missing parts from reference TRBV5-1 and TRBJ2-3): KAGVTQTPRYLIKTRGQQVTLSCSPISGHRSVSWYQQTPGQGLQFLFEYFSETQRNKGNFPGRFSGRQFSNSRSEMNVSTLELGDSALYLCASSSLDTQYFGPGTRLTVL.

The chain uses TRBV2 and TRBJ2-5, with 8 nucleotides matching TRBD1. V was pared by 7 bases and J by 4 bases, with 2 bases of the junction left unmatched. This CDR3 is built from 12 residues. The germline CDR1 and CDR2 sequences are SNHLY and FYNNEI. CDR3 DNA: TGTGCCAGCACAGACAGGGGAGAGACCCAGTACTTC. Its translation: CASTDRGETQYF.